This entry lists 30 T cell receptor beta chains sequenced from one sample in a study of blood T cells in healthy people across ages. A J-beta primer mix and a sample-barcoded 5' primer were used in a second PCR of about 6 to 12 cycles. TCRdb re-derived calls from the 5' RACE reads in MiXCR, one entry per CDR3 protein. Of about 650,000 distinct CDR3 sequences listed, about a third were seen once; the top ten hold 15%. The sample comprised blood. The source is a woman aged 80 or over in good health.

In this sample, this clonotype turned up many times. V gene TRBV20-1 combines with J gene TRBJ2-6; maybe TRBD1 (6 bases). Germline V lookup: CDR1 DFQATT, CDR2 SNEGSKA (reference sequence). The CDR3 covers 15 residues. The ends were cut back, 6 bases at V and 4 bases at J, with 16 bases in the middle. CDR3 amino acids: CSALQWGPGANVLTF. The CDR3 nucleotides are TGCAGTGCCCTCCAATGGGGGCCAGGGGCCAACGTCCTGACTTTC.

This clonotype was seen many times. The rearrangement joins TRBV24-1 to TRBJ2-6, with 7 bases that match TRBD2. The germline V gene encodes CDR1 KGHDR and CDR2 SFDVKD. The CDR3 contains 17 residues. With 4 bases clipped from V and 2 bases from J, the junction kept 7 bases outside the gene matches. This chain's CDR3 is CATSDPVGGAGANVLTF. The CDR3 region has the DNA TGTGCCACCAGTGACCCCGTGGGGGGGGCTGGGGCCAACGTCCTGACTTTC.

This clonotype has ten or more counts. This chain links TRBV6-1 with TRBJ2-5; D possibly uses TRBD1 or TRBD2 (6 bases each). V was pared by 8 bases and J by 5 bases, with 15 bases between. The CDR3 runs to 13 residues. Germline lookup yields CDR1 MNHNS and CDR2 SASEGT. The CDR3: CASGLQGRETQYF. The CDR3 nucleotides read TGTGCCAGCGGACTACAGGGCAGGGAGACCCAGTACTTC.

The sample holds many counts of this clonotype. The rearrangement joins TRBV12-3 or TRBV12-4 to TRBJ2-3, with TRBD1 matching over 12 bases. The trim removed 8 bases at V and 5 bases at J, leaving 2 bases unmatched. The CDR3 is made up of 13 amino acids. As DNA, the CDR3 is TGTGCCAGCCGGGACAGGGGGCGAGATACGCAGTATTTT. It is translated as CASRDRGRDTQYF.

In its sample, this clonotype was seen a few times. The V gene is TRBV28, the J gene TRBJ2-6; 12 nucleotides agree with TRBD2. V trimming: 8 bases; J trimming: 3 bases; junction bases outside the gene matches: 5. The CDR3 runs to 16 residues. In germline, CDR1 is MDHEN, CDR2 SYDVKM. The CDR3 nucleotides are TGTGCCAGCGTGCTAGCGGGGGGGCTTGGGGCCAACGTCCTGACTTTC. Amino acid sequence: CASVLAGGLGANVLTF.

The CDR3 coding sequence is TGTGCCGCCGTCCGAATGCGGGGGGCCTACGAGCAGTACTTC. Amino acid sequence: CAAVRMRGAYEQYF. V is TRBV6-2 or TRBV6-3 and J is TRBJ2-7; TRBD2 aligns across 8 bases. The trim removed 11 bases at V and 2 bases at J, leaving 11 bases unmatched. The germline V gene encodes CDR1 MNHEY and CDR2 SVGEGT. CDR3 length: 14 amino acids.

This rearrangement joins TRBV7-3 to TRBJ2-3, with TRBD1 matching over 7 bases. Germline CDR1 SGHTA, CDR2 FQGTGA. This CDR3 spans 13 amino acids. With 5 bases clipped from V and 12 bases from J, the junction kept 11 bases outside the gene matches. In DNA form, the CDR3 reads TGTGCCAGCAGCCCCACCTCCGGGACAGCCCAGTATTTT. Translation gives CASSPTSGTAQYF. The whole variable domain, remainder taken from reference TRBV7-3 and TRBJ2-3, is GAGVSQTPSNKVTEKGKYVELRCDPISGHTALYWYRQSLGQGPEFLIYFQGTGAADDSGLPNDRFFAVRPEGSVSTLKIQRTERGDSAVYLCASSPTSGTAQYFGPGTRLTVL.

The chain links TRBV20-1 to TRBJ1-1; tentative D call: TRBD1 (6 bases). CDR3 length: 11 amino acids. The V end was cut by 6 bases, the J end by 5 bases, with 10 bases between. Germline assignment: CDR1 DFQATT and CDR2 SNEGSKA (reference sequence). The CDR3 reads CSAQGPTEAFF. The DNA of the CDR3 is TGCAGTGCACAGGGCCCAACTGAAGCTTTCTTT.

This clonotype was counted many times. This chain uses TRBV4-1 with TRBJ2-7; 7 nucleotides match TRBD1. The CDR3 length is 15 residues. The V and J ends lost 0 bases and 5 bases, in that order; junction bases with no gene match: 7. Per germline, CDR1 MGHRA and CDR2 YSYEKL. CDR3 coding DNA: TGCGCCAGCAGCCAAGATCGCGGACAGGCCCACGAGCAGTACTTC. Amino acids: CASSQDRGQAHEQYF.

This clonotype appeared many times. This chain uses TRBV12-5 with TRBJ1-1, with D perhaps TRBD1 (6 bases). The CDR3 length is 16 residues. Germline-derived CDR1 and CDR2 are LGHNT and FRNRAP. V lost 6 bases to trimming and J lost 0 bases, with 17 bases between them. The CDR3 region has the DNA TGTGCTAGTGGGTCCGGGACACCGAACTTGAACACTGAAGCTTTCTTT. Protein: CASGSGTPNLNTEAFF.

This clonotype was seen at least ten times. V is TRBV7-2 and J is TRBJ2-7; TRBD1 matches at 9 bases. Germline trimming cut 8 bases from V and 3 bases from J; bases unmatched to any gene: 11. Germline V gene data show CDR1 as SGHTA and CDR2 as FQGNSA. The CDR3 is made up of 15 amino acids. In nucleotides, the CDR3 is TGTGCCAGCCGCCCTCTAGGACAGGGGTACTACGAGCAGTACTTC. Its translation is CASRPLGQGYYEQYF.

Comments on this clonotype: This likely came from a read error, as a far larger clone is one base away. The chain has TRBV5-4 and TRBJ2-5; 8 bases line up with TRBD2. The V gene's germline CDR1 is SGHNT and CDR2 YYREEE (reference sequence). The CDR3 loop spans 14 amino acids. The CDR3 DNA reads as TGTGCCAGCAGTCCTCGGGGGGGACAAGGGACCCAGTACTTC. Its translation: CASSPRGGQGTQYF.

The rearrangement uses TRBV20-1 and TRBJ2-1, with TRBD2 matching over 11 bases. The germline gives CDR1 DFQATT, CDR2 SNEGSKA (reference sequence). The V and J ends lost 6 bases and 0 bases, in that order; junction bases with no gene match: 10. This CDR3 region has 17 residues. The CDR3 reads CSAILAGGLSSYNEQFF. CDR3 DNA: TGCAGTGCGATTCTAGCGGGGGGCCTGAGCTCCTACAATGAGCAGTTCTTC.

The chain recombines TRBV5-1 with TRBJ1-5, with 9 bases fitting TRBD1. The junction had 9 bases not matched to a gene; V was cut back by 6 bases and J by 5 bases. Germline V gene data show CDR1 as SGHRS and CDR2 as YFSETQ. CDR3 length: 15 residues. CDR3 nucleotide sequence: TGCGCCAGCACCGAATGGACAGGGGAAGATCAGCCCCAGCATTTT. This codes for CASTEWTGEDQPQHF.

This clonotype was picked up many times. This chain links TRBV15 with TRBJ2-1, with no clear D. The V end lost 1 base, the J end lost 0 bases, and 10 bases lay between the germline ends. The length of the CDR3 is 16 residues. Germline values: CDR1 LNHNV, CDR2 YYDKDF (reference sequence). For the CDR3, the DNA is TGTGCCACCAGCAGAGGCCCCTCCAGCTCCTACAATGAGCAGTTCTTC. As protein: CATSRGPSSSYNEQFF.

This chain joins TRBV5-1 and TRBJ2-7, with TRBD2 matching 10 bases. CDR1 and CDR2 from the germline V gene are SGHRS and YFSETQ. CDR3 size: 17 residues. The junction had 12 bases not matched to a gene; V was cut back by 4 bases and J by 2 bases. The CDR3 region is CASSHPLAGTGPYEQYF. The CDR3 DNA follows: TGCGCCAGCAGCCACCCACTAGCGGGGACGGGTCCCTACGAGCAGTACTTC. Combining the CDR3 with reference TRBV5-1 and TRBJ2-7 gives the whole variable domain KAGVTQTPRYLIKTRGQQVTLSCSPISGHRSVSWYQQTPGQGLQFLFEYFSETQRNKGNFPGRFSGRQFSNSRSEMNVSTLELGDSALYLCASSHPLAGTGPYEQYFGPGTRLTVT.

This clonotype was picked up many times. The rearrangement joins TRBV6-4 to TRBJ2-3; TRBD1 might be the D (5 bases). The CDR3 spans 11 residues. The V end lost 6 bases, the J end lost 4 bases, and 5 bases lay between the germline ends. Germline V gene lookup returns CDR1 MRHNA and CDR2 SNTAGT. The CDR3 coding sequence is TGTGCCAGCAGACAGGCAGATACGCAGTATTTT. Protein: CASRQADTQYF.

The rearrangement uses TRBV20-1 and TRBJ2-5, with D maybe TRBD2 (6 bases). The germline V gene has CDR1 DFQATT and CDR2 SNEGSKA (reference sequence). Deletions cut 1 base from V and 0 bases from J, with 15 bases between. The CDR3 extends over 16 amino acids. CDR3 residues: CSARGEASAYQETQYF. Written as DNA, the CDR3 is TGCAGTGCTAGAGGGGAAGCTAGCGCCTACCAAGAGACCCAGTACTTC.

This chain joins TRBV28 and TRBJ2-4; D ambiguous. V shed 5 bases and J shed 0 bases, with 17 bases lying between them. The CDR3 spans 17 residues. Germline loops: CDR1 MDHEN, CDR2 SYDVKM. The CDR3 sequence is CASSTPGTTLAKNIQYF. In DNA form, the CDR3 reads TGTGCCAGCAGTACCCCGGGCACGACTTTAGCCAAAAACATTCAGTACTTC.

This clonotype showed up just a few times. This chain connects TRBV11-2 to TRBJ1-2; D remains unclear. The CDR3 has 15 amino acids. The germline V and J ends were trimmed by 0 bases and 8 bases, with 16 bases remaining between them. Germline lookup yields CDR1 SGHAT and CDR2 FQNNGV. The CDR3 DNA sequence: TGTGCCAGCAGCTTAGATGCCGGAGGGTTTGGAGGCTACACCTTC. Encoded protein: CASSLDAGGFGGYTF.

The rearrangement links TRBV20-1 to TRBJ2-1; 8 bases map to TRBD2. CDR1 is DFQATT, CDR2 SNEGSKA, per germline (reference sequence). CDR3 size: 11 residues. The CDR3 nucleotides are TGCAGCGCGAAGCGGGAGTGGGAGCAGTTCTTC. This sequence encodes CSAKREWEQFF.

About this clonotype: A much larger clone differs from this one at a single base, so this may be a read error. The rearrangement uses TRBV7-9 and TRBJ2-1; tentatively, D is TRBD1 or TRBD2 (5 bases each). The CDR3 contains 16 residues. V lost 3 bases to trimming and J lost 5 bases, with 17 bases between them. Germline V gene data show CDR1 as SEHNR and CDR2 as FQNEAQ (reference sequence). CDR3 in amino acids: CASSFAGAGSHNEQFF. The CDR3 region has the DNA TGTGCCAGCAGCTTTGCCGGGGCGGGTTCCCACAATGAGCAGTTCTTC.

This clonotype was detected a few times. The CDR3 sequence is CASSYFGPLQGTGELFF. As DNA, the CDR3 is TGTGCCAGCAGTTACTTTGGTCCCCTTCAGGGCACCGGGGAGCTGTTTTTT. This chain links TRBV6-5 with TRBJ2-2; tentatively, D is TRBD1 (5 bases). In germline, CDR1 is MNHEY, CDR2 SVGAGI. V was shortened by 1 base and J by 4 bases, with 16 bases between the two germline ends. The CDR3 contains 17 residues.

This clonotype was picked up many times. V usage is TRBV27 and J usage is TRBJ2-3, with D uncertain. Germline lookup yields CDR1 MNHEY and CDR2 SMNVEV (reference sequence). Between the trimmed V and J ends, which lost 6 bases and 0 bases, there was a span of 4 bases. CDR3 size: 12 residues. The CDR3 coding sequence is TGTGCCAGCAGATCTAGCACAGATACGCAGTATTTT. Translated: CASRSSTDTQYF.

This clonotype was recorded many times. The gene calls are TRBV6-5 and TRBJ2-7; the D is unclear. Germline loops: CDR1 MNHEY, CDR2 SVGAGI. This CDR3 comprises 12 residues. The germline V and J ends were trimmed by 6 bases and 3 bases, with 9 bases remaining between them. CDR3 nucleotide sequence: TGTGCCAGCAGACTAAATTTCTACGAGCAGTACTTC. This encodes CASRLNFYEQYF.

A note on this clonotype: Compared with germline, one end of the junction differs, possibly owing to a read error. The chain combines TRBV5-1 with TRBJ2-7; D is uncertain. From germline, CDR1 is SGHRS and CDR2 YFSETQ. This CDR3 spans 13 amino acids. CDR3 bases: TGCGCCAGCAGCTTGGGCACAACCTACGAGCGGTACTTC. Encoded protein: CASSLGTTYERYF.

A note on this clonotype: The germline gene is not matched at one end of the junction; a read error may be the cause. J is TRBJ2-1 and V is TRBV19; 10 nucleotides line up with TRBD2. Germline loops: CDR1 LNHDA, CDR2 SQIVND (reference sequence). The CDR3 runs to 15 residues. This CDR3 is CACSIDPSGGREQFF. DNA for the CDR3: TGTGCCTGTAGTATAGACCCTAGCGGGGGTCGGGAGCAGTTCTTC.

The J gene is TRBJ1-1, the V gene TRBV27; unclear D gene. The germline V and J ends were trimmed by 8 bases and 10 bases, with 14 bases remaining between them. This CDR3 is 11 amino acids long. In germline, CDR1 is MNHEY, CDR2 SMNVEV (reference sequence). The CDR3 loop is CASVQKQAAFF. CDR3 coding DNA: TGTGCCAGCGTTCAGAAACAAGCAGCTTTCTTT.

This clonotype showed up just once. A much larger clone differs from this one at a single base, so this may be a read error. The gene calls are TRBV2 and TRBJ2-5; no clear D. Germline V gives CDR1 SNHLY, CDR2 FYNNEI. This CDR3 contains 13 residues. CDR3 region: CASRPDGQEAQYF. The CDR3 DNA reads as TGTGCCAGCAGACCGGACGGGCAAGAGGCCCAGTACTTC.

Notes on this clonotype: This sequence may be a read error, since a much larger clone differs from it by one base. The CDR3 DNA reads as TGTGCCGGCAGCCCCGGACAGTTGTACAATGAGCAGTACTTC. Translated: CAGSPGQLYNEQYF. The gene calls are TRBV7-2 and TRBJ2-7; possible D gene TRBD1, 6 bases. This CDR3 contains 14 residues. Germline-derived CDR1 and CDR2 are SGHTA and FQGNSA.